The 10 T cell receptor beta chains reported below all come from one sample, sequenced in a study of blood T cells in healthy people across ages. It was with a sample-barcoded 5' primer and a J-beta primer mix that a second PCR of roughly 7 to 12 cycles was run. TCRdb processed the 5' RACE reads anew with MiXCR; each CDR3 protein has one entry. The table lists about 1,800,000 distinct CDR3 sequences, 28% of them singletons. The sequenced sample consisted of blood. The receptors derive from a woman in her thirties in good health.

The rearrangement links TRBV5-1 to TRBJ1-1; a possible D gene is TRBD1 (5 bases). This CDR3 is 15 amino acids long. V was shortened by 0 bases and J by 2 bases, with 11 bases between the two germline ends. Germline V gene sequence: CDR1 SGHRS, CDR2 YFSETQ. The CDR3 bases are TGCGCCAGCAGCTTGGGCGGAGGGGACAACACTGAAGCTTTCTTT. It codes for CASSLGGGDNTEAFF.

This clonotype was detected ten times or more. V gene TRBV28 combines with J gene TRBJ2-7, with 7 positions matching TRBD1. CDR3 length: 13 residues. With V trimmed by 6 bases and J by 5 bases, 7 bases remained unmatched. CDR1 and CDR2 (germline): MDHEN, SYDVKM. CDR3: CASRENRGHEQYF. DNA for the CDR3: TGTGCCAGCAGGGAAAACAGGGGTCACGAGCAGTACTTC.

This clonotype has more than one count but fewer than ten. The chain links TRBV5-1 to TRBJ1-1; 7 bases line up with TRBD1. With V trimmed by 4 bases and J by 3 bases, 9 bases remained unmatched. Looked up from germline, CDR1 is SGHRS and CDR2 is YFSETQ. The CDR3 runs 15 residues. The CDR3 sequence: CASSGRDRDDTEAFF. Written as DNA, the CDR3 is TGCGCCAGCAGCGGCCGAGACAGGGATGACACTGAAGCTTTCTTT.

V is TRBV5-1 and J is TRBJ2-4; D is possibly TRBD1 (6 bases). CDR3 length equals 16 residues. Trimming took 0 bases from V and 8 from J, leaving 18 bases between them. The germline gives CDR1 SGHRS, CDR2 YFSETQ. CDR3 sequence (DNA): TGCGCCAGCAGCTTGGCCGTAGACAGGTTGAGCGACATTCAGTACTTC. Residues: CASSLAVDRLSDIQYF.

Details on this clonotype: The junction and the germline gene differ at one end; a read error may be behind it. The CDR3 protein is CAGSRTNRDGYTF. The DNA for the CDR3 is TGTGCCGGCAGCCGGACCAACAGGGATGGCTACACCTTC. The chain has TRBV28 and TRBJ1-2; D is possibly TRBD1 (6 bases). Per germline, CDR1 MDHEN and CDR2 SYDVKM. The CDR3 totals 13 residues.

Note on this clonotype: A much larger clone differs from this one at a single base, so this may be a read error. The chain recombines TRBV6-6 with TRBJ2-1; D not certain. V lost 2 bases and J lost 10, with 15 bases in between. Germline V gives CDR1 MNHNY, CDR2 SVGAGI (reference sequence). This CDR3 has 14 amino acids. CDR3 bases: TGTGCCAGCAGTTACGCTGGCCCCACCTACGAGCAGTTCTTC. This codes for CASSYAGPTYEQFF.

The genes are TRBV5-1 and TRBJ1-2; TRBD1 might be the D (6 bases). Germline CDR1 SGHRS, CDR2 YFSETQ. This CDR3 region has 15 residues. Trimming cost V 4 bases and J 3 bases, with 16 bases left between them. The DNA of the CDR3 is TGCGCCAGCAGCCCCTGGGCGGGGGCAGACTATGGCTACACCTTC. Translated, it gives CASSPWAGADYGYTF.

Many counts were recorded for this clonotype. An end of the junction does not agree with germline; a read error may underlie this. The V call is TRBV20-1, the J call TRBJ2-7; 9 bases align to TRBD2. The CDR3 consists of 16 residues. Germline V gives CDR1 DFQATT, CDR2 SNEGSKA (reference sequence). This CDR3 is CNARVSGSGSSYEQYF. CDR3 nucleotide sequence: TGCAATGCTAGAGTCAGTGGTAGCGGGAGCTCCTACGAGCAGTACTTC.

The chain recombines TRBV28 with TRBJ2-5; D perhaps matches TRBD1 (6 bases). Germline values: CDR1 MDHEN, CDR2 SYDVKM. V was clipped by 6 bases and J by 7 bases, with 24 bases between them. This CDR3 has 16 residues. The CDR3 loop is CASRGALKGREGTQYF. CDR3 DNA sequence: TGTGCCAGCAGGGGGGCTTTGAAGGGTAGAGAAGGGACCCAGTACTTC.

This clonotype has only a few counts. This chain uses TRBV2 with TRBJ2-7; TRBD2 might be the D (6 bases). This CDR3 comprises 12 residues. V lost 7 bases and J lost 6, with 13 bases in between. Germline CDR1 reads SNHLY; CDR2 reads FYNNEI. CDR3 nucleotide sequence: TGTGCCAGCATTAAGGAGGGGTTCGAGCAGTACTTC. Amino acids: CASIKEGFEQYF.